These T cell receptor beta chains were read from a single sample in a study of vaccination effects on CD4 cells after COVID-19. TCRdb keeps only in-frame clones here, not all; method: immunoSEQ multiplex PCR. Altogether under 20,000 clones are present, over 60% being singletons, with the ten largest covering 20% to 25%. These TCRs are of unknown antigen specificity. The sequencing used CD4+ T cells from PBMCs cultured with SARS-CoV-2 spike peptides, collected after COVID-19 vaccination. All receptors derive from a human donor who had a prior SARS-CoV-2 infection. The CDR3 runs from the conserved cysteine through the conserved F or W. The D gene is left open where the match is weak. Rows give clone size only sometimes, using once, few, many, or a class for an expanded clone.

>TRBJ1-2|NA|TRBV19|TRBD1
CASSPRTGGYGYTF
TGTGCCAGTAGTCCCCGGACAGGAGGGTATGGCTACACCTTC
>TRBJ2-3|NA|TRBV4-3|NA
CASSQDGRDNSDTQYF
TGCGCCAGCAGCCAAGACGGACGGGATAACTCAGATACGCAGTATTTT
>TRBJ2-5|NA|TRBV7-3|NA
CASSGGAEETQYF
TGTGCCAGCAGCGGGGGGGCGGAAGAGACCCAGTACTTC
>TRBJ2-1|once|TRBV24-1|NA
CAPNGSLKRSDNEQFF
TGTGCCCCAAATGGGAGTTTAAAGCGGTCAGACAATGAGCAGTTCTTC
>TRBJ1-3|NA|TRBV2|NA
CASSEAHVGGGNTIYF
TGTGCCAGCAGTGAAGCGCATGTGGGGGGCGGAAACACCATATATTTT
>TRBJ1-1|NA|TRBV2|TRBD1
CASSYPGTVAEAFF
TGTGCCAGCAGTTATCCCGGGACAGTTGCTGAAGCTTTCTTT
>TRBJ2-1|NA|TRBV24-1|TRBD2
CATSGSLAGGYNEQFF
TGTGCCACCAGTGGTTCACTAGCGGGAGGGTACAATGAGCAGTTCTTC
>TRBJ2-3|NA|TRBV4-1|NA
CASSQDSAGASLRDTQYF
TGCGCCAGCAGCCAAGATTCCGCAGGGGCCTCCCTAAGAGATACGCAGTATTTT
>TRBJ1-3|once|TRBV18|TRBD1
CASSQDRASGNTIYF
TGTGCCAGCTCCCAGGACAGGGCTTCTGGAAACACCATATATTTT
>TRBJ2-5|NA|TRBV5-1|TRBD1
CASSNNGQGSQETQYF
TGCGCCAGCAGCAACAACGGACAGGGGAGCCAAGAGACCCAGTACTTC
>TRBJ1-5|once|TRBV24-1|NA
CATSDFGQPQHF
TGTGCCACCAGTGATTTCGGGCAGCCCCAGCATTTT
>TRBJ2-1|NA|TRBV18|TRBD1
CASSPGTDSYNEQFF
TGTGCCAGCTCACCCGGGACAGACTCCTACAATGAGCAGTTCTTC
>TRBJ2-1|once|TRBV11-3|TRBD2
CASSSGLAGVWADNEQFF
TGTGCCAGCAGCTCCGGACTAGCGGGAGTGTGGGCAGACAATGAGCAGTTCTTC
>TRBJ1-2|once|TRBV6-1|NA
CASSEYGTTLGYTF
TGTGCCAGCAGTGAATACGGGACGACTCTTGGCTACACCTTC
>TRBJ1-1|NA|TRBV19|NA
CASSIKLGDPAFF
TGTGCCAGTAGTATTAAACTAGGGGATCCGGCTTTCTTT
>TRBJ1-5|NA|TRBV27|NA
CASALRRSEPQHF
TGTGCCAGTGCCTTACGGAGATCGGAGCCCCAGCATTTT
>TRBJ2-2|large|TRBV6-6|TRBD2
CASSSRGGGTGELFF
TGTGCCAGCAGTTCGCGGGGGGGCGGCACCGGGGAGCTGTTTTTT
>TRBJ2-3|NA|TRBV7-2|NA
CASSLYVSTDTQYF
TGTGCCAGCAGCTTATATGTAAGCACAGATACGCAGTATTTT
>TRBJ2-1|NA|TRBV9|NA
CASSVTPRQEFEQFF
TGTGCCAGCAGCGTAACTCCCCGACAGGAATTTGAGCAGTTCTTC
>TRBJ1-2|NA|TRBV4-1|NA
CASSQVLTPGTDYGYTF
TGCGCCAGCAGCCAAGTTTTGACCCCCGGGACGGACTATGGCTACACCTTC
>TRBJ2-1|NA|TRBV5-4|TRBD2
CASSLVAGGLNEQFF
TGTGCCAGCAGCTTGGTAGCGGGAGGGCTGAATGAGCAGTTCTTC
>TRBJ1-4|NA|TRBV19|TRBD1
CASMRPGGGGEKLFF
TGTGCCAGTATGCGGCCAGGGGGCGGGGGTGAAAAACTGTTTTTT
>TRBJ2-2|NA|TRBV7-8|NA
CAIPVGGTGELFF
TGTGCCATTCCTGTAGGGGGCACCGGGGAGCTGTTTTTT
>TRBJ2-3|NA|TRBV9|NA
CASSVAGTTDTQYF
TGTGCCAGCAGCGTAGCGGGGACGACAGATACGCAGTATTTT
>TRBJ1-2|NA|TRBV18|TRBD1
CASSSGTGGEGYTF
TGTGCCAGCTCATCGGGGACAGGAGGCGAAGGCTACACCTTC
>TRBJ2-5|NA|TRBV7-9|NA
CASSQNREWETQYF
TGTGCCAGCAGTCAGAACAGGGAGTGGGAGACCCAGTACTTC